What follows are 28 T cell receptor beta chains derived from one specimen sequenced in a study of neoadjuvant anti-PD-1 for oral cavity cancer. Time point reported: after neoadjuvant nivolumab, at surgical resection. Sequenced by immunoSEQ multiplex PCR; TCRdb stores in-frame clones only, minus some. Of fewer than 90,000 clones in the sample, about 88% were seen once. The specimen was PBMCs, collected after nivolumab (anti-PD-1) treatment. These receptors were taken from a person between 40 and 85 years old with oral cavity squamous cell carcinoma.

The chain links TRBV7-9 to TRBJ2-1, with D uncertain. The CDR3 is 15 amino acids. Germline CDR1 is SEHNR and CDR2 is FQNEAQ (reference sequence). Trimming left V 2 bases short and J 2 bases short, with 10 bases between. CDR3 amino acids: CASSLQSAPYNEQFF. CDR3 nucleotides: TGTGCCAGCAGCTTACAGTCGGCCCCCTACAATGAGCAGTTCTTC.

The gene calls are TRBV19 and TRBJ2-1, with 9 bases aligning to TRBD2. Germline V gene sequence: CDR1 LNHDA, CDR2 SQIVND (reference sequence). CDR3 size: 16 residues. The V and J ends lost 0 bases and 2 bases, in that order; junction bases with no gene match: 2. The CDR3 region is CASSIEGGRAYNEQFF. CDR3 sequence (DNA): TGTGCCAGTAGTATAGAAGGCGGGAGGGCCTACAATGAGCAGTTCTTC.

The genes are TRBV19 and TRBJ1-2, with D unresolved. CDR1 and CDR2 (germline): LNHDA, SQIVND (reference sequence). With 4 bases removed from V and 2 bases from J, the gap between germline ends came to 11 bases. The CDR3 length is 14 residues. CDR3 protein: CASSNRPANYGYTF. The CDR3 DNA follows: TGTGCCAGTAGTAATAGACCGGCGAACTATGGCTACACCTTC.

This clone has just one count. The chain couples TRBV7-3 to TRBJ2-1; either TRBD1 or TRBD2 may fit D (5 bases each). Germline lookup yields CDR1 SGHTA and CDR2 FQGTGA. This CDR3 contains 13 residues. V was shortened by 5 bases and J by 9 bases, with 14 bases between the two germline ends. CDR3 DNA sequence: TGTGCCAGCAGCCAGACGAGGGGTGGTGAGCAGTTCTTC. Protein sequence: CASSQTRGGEQFF.

Here the CDR3 reads CASSYRRAPRDVLTF. The CDR3 nucleotides read TGTGCCAGCAGTTACAGGAGGGCCCCACGAGACGTCCTGACTTTC. This rearrangement joins TRBV6-5 to TRBJ2-6; maybe TRBD2 (6 bases). The V and J ends lost 2 bases and 11 bases respectively, with 16 bases between them. In germline, CDR1 is MNHEY, CDR2 SVGAGI. This CDR3 comprises 15 residues.

This chain connects TRBV6-5 to TRBJ1-2, with 9 positions matching TRBD1. Germline V gene sequence: CDR1 MNHEY, CDR2 SVGAGI. V lost 0 bases, J lost 11 bases, and 4 bases stayed unmatched. This CDR3 contains 13 residues. Here the CDR3 DNA reads TGTGCCAGCAGTTACTCGCGAGACAGGGGGTACACCTTC. This encodes CASSYSRDRGYTF.

The chain links TRBV29-1 to TRBJ2-1, with D maybe TRBD2 (6 bases). V lost 1 base, J lost 13 bases, and 14 bases lay in between. Germline V gene lookup returns CDR1 SQVTM and CDR2 ANQGSEA. The CDR3 totals 12 residues. Here the CDR3 reads CSVEASAECQFF. The CDR3 DNA follows: TGCAGCGTTGAAGCTAGCGCGGAGTGTCAGTTCTTC.

The rearrangement uses TRBV6-1 and TRBJ1-1; TRBD1 agrees at 11 bases. The CDR3 runs to 14 residues. Per the germline V gene, CDR1 is MNHNS and CDR2 is SASEGT. V trimming: 10 bases; J trimming: 4 bases; junction bases outside the gene matches: 8. The CDR3 bases are TGTGCCACGGGGGGACAGGGGGTAGGCACTGAAGCTTTCTTT. It is translated as CATGGQGVGTEAFF.

The chain joins TRBV2 to TRBJ2-5; 8 nucleotides match TRBD1. J gave up 4 bases and V 1 base, and 8 bases lay outside the gene matches. CDR1 SNHLY and CDR2 FYNNEI come from the germline V gene. The CDR3 is 16 residues long. CDR3 bases: TGTGCCAGCAGTGAAGAGCGCCTTGACAGGGGAGAGACCCAGTACTTC. Its protein product is CASSEERLDRGETQYF.

The chain carries TRBV11-2 and TRBJ2-7, with D unclear. The CDR3 sequence is 11 residues long. CDR1 and CDR2 (germline): SGHAT, FQNNGV. V lost 2 bases and J lost 6, with 5 bases in between. The DNA of the CDR3 is TGTGCCAGCAGCTTATCGCTCGAGCAGTACTTC. Residues: CASSLSLEQYF.

V gene TRBV2 combines with J gene TRBJ2-1; either TRBD1 or TRBD2 may fit D (6 bases each). V was shortened by 5 bases and J by 7 bases, with 9 bases between the two germline ends. This CDR3 has 12 residues. The germline V gene encodes CDR1 SNHLY and CDR2 FYNNEI. The CDR3 loop reads CASSLGGNEQFF. CDR3 coding DNA: TGTGCCAGCAGTCTAGGGGGGAATGAGCAGTTCTTC.

CDR3 sequence: CASSPHVGLTYTDTQYF. In DNA form, the CDR3 reads TGTGCCAGCAGCCCCCATGTGGGACTTACATACACAGATACGCAGTATTTT. V gene TRBV7-2 combines with J gene TRBJ2-3, with TRBD2 as a possible D gene (6 bases). Per germline, CDR1 SGHTA and CDR2 FQGNSA. CDR3 length: 17 amino acids. V shed 5 bases and J shed 2 bases, with 20 bases lying between them.

This chain uses TRBV19 with TRBJ2-6; the D is unclear. Between the trimmed V and J ends, which lost 1 base and 1 base, there was a span of 17 bases. The CDR3 has 19 amino acids. Germline loops: CDR1 LNHDA, CDR2 SQIVND (reference sequence). CDR3 residues: CASSIAPGRVYSGANVLTF. The CDR3 region has the DNA TGTGCCAGTAGTATAGCCCCCGGAAGGGTATATTCTGGGGCCAACGTCCTGACTTTC. The full variable domain, completed using reference TRBV19 and TRBJ2-6, is DGGITQSPKYLFRKEGQNVTLSCEQNLNHDAMYWYRQDPGQGLRLIYYSQIVNDFQKGDIAEGYSVSREKKESFPLTVTSAQKNPTAFYLCASSIAPGRVYSGANVLTFGAGSRLTVL.

This clone was detected ten times or more. This chain uses TRBV28 with TRBJ2-7; 14 nucleotides align to TRBD2. V lost 3 bases to trimming and J lost 2 bases; unmatched junction nucleotides: 3. The length of the CDR3 is 16 residues. Germline assignment: CDR1 MDHEN and CDR2 SYDVKM. The CDR3 loop is CASSLGGLAGAYEQYF. CDR3 nucleotides: TGTGCCAGCAGTTTGGGGGGACTAGCGGGAGCCTACGAGCAGTACTTC. Based on the CDR3 plus reference TRBV28 and TRBJ2-7, the full variable domain is DVKVTQSSRYLVKRTGEKVFLECVQDMDHENMFWYRQDPGLGLRLIYFSYDVKMKEKGDIPEGYSVSREKKERFSLILESASTNQTSMYLCASSLGGLAGAYEQYFGPGTRLTVT.

The chain joins TRBV10-3 to TRBJ2-3, with TRBD2 as a possible D gene (6 bases). CDR1 is ENHRY, CDR2 SYGVKD, per germline. V lost 0 bases to trimming and J lost 2 bases, with 12 bases between them. The CDR3 has 16 amino acids. The CDR3 coding sequence is TGTGCCATCAGTGAGTCGGCGGGGTTAACCACAGATACGCAGTATTTT. It specifies CAISESAGLTTDTQYF.

The rearrangement uses TRBV5-1 and TRBJ2-5, with D possibly called TRBD1 or TRBD2 (5 bases each). V dropped 2 bases and J dropped 5 bases, with 10 bases sitting between them. From germline, CDR1 is SGHRS and CDR2 YFSETQ. The CDR3 loop spans 13 amino acids. CDR3 in amino acids: CASSFGAGETQYF. The CDR3 DNA follows: TGCGCCAGCAGCTTCGGGGCGGGCGAGACCCAGTACTTC.

The V gene is TRBV30, the J gene TRBJ2-1; 10 bases fit TRBD2. Germline V CDR1 and CDR2: GTSNPN, SVGIG (reference sequence). This CDR3 comprises 13 residues. V shed 4 bases and J 5 bases; nucleotides not matched to a gene: 2. The CDR3 DNA follows: TGTGCCTGGACAACTAGCGGGAACAATGAGCAGTTCTTC. Translated: CAWTTSGNNEQFF.

The chain is built from TRBV4-2 and TRBJ1-2; D not certain. Trimming left V 2 bases short and J 0 bases short, with 13 bases between. CDR3 length: 16 amino acids. From germline, CDR1 is LGHNA and CDR2 YNFKEQ. The chain's CDR3 is CASSQFSASPNYGYTF. The CDR3 DNA sequence: TGTGCCAGCAGCCAATTTTCAGCGAGTCCTAACTATGGCTACACCTTC.

V usage is TRBV7-6 and J usage is TRBJ2-7, with TRBD2 identical over 13 bases. Germline-derived CDR1 and CDR2 are SGHVS and FNYEAQ. V lost 4 bases and J lost 6; bases outside the gene matches: 9. CDR3 length equals 16 residues. DNA for the CDR3: TGTGCCAGCAGCTCCGGGACTAGCGGGATCTCCCGCGAGCAGTACTTC. It encodes CASSSGTSGISREQYF.

The chain joins TRBV30 to TRBJ1-1; D possibly corresponds to TRBD1 (5 bases). The CDR3 consists of 13 residues. Germline CDR1 reads GTSNPN; CDR2 reads SVGIG (reference sequence). Trimming stripped 5 bases from V and 3 bases from J, with 13 bases between. The chain's CDR3 is CAWAHQGYTEAFF. The CDR3 DNA sequence: TGTGCCTGGGCCCATCAGGGTTACACTGAAGCTTTCTTT.

The chain links TRBV2 to TRBJ1-5; D unclear. V lost 4 bases, J lost 0 bases, and 10 bases lay in between. The CDR3 has 15 amino acids. Per the germline V gene, CDR1 is SNHLY and CDR2 is FYNNEI. This CDR3 reads CASSVGGYSNQPQHF. CDR3 DNA sequence: TGTGCCAGCAGTGTCGGTGGTTATAGCAATCAGCCCCAGCATTTT.

The chain couples TRBV4-1 to TRBJ2-2; D ambiguous. The length of the CDR3 is 15 residues. The germline CDR1 and CDR2 sequences are MGHRA and YSYEKL. Trimming removed 1 base at V and 0 bases at J, with 6 bases between. Written as DNA, the CDR3 is TGCGCCAGCAGCCAAGCCCTAGCGAACACCGGGGAGCTGTTTTTT. Protein product: CASSQALANTGELFF.

This sequence joins TRBV5-6 and TRBJ2-1; D unresolved. CDR3 length equals 14 residues. Germline loops: CDR1 SGHDT, CDR2 YYEEEE. Trimming pared 3 bases from V and 4 bases from J, leaving 11 bases between. Here the CDR3 reads CASSSLVLYNEQFF. The CDR3 DNA is TGTGCCAGCAGCTCCCTTGTGTTGTACAATGAGCAGTTCTTC. The variable domain in full, with the rest retrieved from reference TRBV5-6 and TRBJ2-1, is DAGVTQSPTHLIKTRGQQVTLRCSPKSGHDTVSWYQQALGQGPQFIFQYYEEEERQRGNFPDRFSGHQFPNYSSELNVNALLLGDSALYLCASSSLVLYNEQFFGPGTRLTVL.

This clone was counted a single time. The chain has TRBV5-1 and TRBJ1-1; D remains ambiguous. The CDR3 is 15 residues long. V lost 0 bases and J 1 base, leaving 10 bases between the germline ends. Germline-derived CDR1 and CDR2 are SGHRS and YFSETQ. The CDR3 nucleotides are TGCGCCAGCAGCTTGGGAGCGATAGGGAACACTGAAGCTTTCTTT. Encoded protein: CASSLGAIGNTEAFF.

The J gene is TRBJ1-5, the V gene TRBV19, with D unclear. V dropped 7 bases and J dropped 7 bases, with 20 bases sitting between them. The length of the CDR3 is 15 residues. Germline-derived CDR1 and CDR2 are LNHDA and SQIVND (reference sequence). The chain's CDR3 is CASNALDRAEQPQHF. The CDR3 DNA reads as TGTGCCAGTAATGCCCTCGACCGCGCGGAGCAGCCCCAGCATTTT.

V usage is TRBV4-1 and J usage is TRBJ1-2; 7 bases match TRBD1. V shed 4 bases and J 6 bases; nucleotides not matched to a gene: 14. Germline V gene data show CDR1 as MGHRA and CDR2 as YSYEKL. CDR3 length equals 16 residues. The CDR3 DNA follows: TGCGCCAGCAGCCTCCTGATAGTGGCAGGGGGAAATGGCTACACCTTC. It specifies CASSLLIVAGGNGYTF.

The chain combines TRBV7-9 with TRBJ1-2; D is uncertain. The CDR3 has 14 amino acids. CDR1 is SEHNR, CDR2 FQNEAQ, per germline (reference sequence). V gave up 4 bases and J gave up 8 bases, with 17 bases separating them. The chain's CDR3 is CASSSLNPGKGYTF. CDR3 DNA sequence: TGTGCCAGCAGCTCCCTAAACCCGGGGAAGGGCTACACCTTC.

The rearrangement uses TRBV9 and TRBJ2-7, with 10 bases fitting TRBD2. The germline gives CDR1 SGDLS, CDR2 YYNGEE. The trim removed 1 base at V and 3 bases at J, leaving 7 bases unmatched. CDR3 length: 16 amino acids. Here the CDR3 reads CASSVTASGSLYEQYF. For the CDR3, the DNA is TGTGCCAGCAGCGTAACCGCTAGCGGGAGCCTCTACGAGCAGTACTTC.